These 4 T cell receptor beta chains were all obtained from the same sample, sequenced in a study of human T cells and chemical hapten exposure (dated by TCRdb to 2020 to 2023). This sample's time point label indicates: healthy volunteer bleed at 2 weeks. Total RNA was isolated from unfractionated whole blood collected in Tempus Blood RNA tubes. Libraries came from RACE. TCRdb shows the sequencer as NextSeq 500. TCRdb redid the processing of the public reads, applying fastp at Q25 and MiXCR, and retained in-frame beta chains. Every distinct CDR3 protein forms one entry, paired with its most common genes and DNA. This sample lists about 130,000 distinct CDR3 sequences; 8.5% to 9.5% were detected once. The top ten constitute around 1.7% of the sample. The specimen sequenced was whole blood. These receptors came from a male donor in good health. Some clones in this sample may be carry-over from other donors' samples.

There are a few counts of this clonotype. The V gene is TRBV12-3 or TRBV12-4, the J gene TRBJ1-1; 9 bases agree with TRBD1. CDR3 size: 13 residues. V gave up 5 bases and J gave up 3 bases; unmatched junction bases: 1. The CDR3 is CASSRQGDTEAFF. The CDR3 DNA reads TGTGCCAGCAGTCGACAGGGGGACACTGAAGCTTTCTTT.

This clonotype was seen more than once but under ten times. The rearrangement links TRBV24-1 to TRBJ1-6; TRBD1 matches at 7 bases. The germline V gene has CDR1 KGHDR and CDR2 SFDVKD. V lost 4 bases and J lost 7; bases outside the gene matches: 9. This CDR3 spans 16 amino acids. CDR3 loop: CATSEDYRGRNSPLHF. CDR3 nucleotide sequence: TGTGCCACCAGTGAGGATTACAGGGGCCGGAATTCACCCCTCCACTTT.

This chain links TRBV4-1 with TRBJ2-1; TRBD1 is a possible D gene (5 bases). Germline loops: CDR1 MGHRA, CDR2 YSYEKL. The CDR3 loop spans 15 amino acids. The V end was cut by 0 bases, the J end by 5 bases, with 11 bases between. The CDR3 is CASSQEVPGHNEQFF. The CDR3, as DNA: TGCGCCAGCAGCCAAGAAGTTCCAGGGCACAATGAGCAGTTCTTC.

This clonotype was observed a few times. The chain couples TRBV12-3 or TRBV12-4 to TRBJ2-1; D is possibly TRBD1 or TRBD2 (5 bases each). CDR3 length: 15 residues. With 3 bases removed from V and 8 bases from J, the gap between germline ends came to 17 bases. In DNA form, the CDR3 reads TGTGCCAGCAGTTTGGGGGACCATAGAGGGGATGAGCAGTTCTTC. Translation gives CASSLGDHRGDEQFF.